The clone carrying this TCR beta chain occurred many times. The CDR3 goes on 3 residues after the read ends, and that part is filled in from the germline J gene. Generated by immunoSEQ multiplex PCR, the TCRdb table keeps only in-frame clones and is missing some. The sample holds about 34,000 clones, and no clone turns up only once. The sample originates from a study of T cell clonality in common variable immunodeficiency. The V gene lost 5 bases and the J gene lost 0 bases, with 9 bases spanning the gap. The CDR3 has 14 residues. From germline, CDR1 is SEHNR and CDR2 FQNEAQ (reference sequence). The chain couples TRBV7-9 to TRBJ2-3; TRBD1 is a possible D gene (5 bases). The receptor was isolated from a person between 18 and 75 years old in good health. Specimen: peripheral blood mononuclear cells. This chain's CDR3 is CASSLTGSTDTQYF. The sequenced part of the CDR3 DNA is TGTGCCAGCAGCCTTACAGGTAGCACAGATACG.